These T cell receptor beta chains were read from a single sample in a study of Ad26.COV2.S vaccination and SARS-CoV-2 variants. Using immunoSEQ multiplex PCR, the repertoire was profiled, and TCRdb retains in-frame clones only, with some absent. The data hold approximately 240,000 clones, with roughly 90% observed a single time. The sequenced sample was peripheral blood, obtained in a trial of Ad26.COV2.S vaccine versus placebo. The receptors originated from a person aged 18 to 59 who received the Ad26.COV2.S COVID-19 vaccine or a placebo. The CDR3 runs from the conserved cysteine through the conserved F or W. A D gene is named only where the DNA matches it firmly. Size values are once, few and many counts, or a class for expanded clones, and some rows have none.

D	V	J	size	DNA	CDR3
.	TRBV6-2/TRBV6-3	TRBJ1-5	.	TGTGCCAGCAGCCCCGGAGGGAGCAATCAGCCCCAGCATTTT	CASSPGGSNQPQHF
.	TRBV29-1	TRBJ2-4	once	TGCAGCGTTGAAGCCCTAAGCATTCAGTACTTC	CSVEALSIQYF
TRBD2	TRBV10-2	TRBJ2-3	once	TGCGCCAGCAGGTTCGGACTAGCGGGATATCCAGCAGATACGCAGTATTTT	CASRFGLAGYPADTQYF
.	TRBV6-5	TRBJ1-1	.	TGTGCCAGCAAGAGGGACACTGAAGCTTTCTTT	CASKRDTEAFF
TRBD1	TRBV5-1	TRBJ1-2	.	TGCGCCAGCAGCCAAACCGGGACAGGCTTCTATGGCTACACCTTC	CASSQTGTGFYGYTF
.	TRBV11-2	TRBJ1-2	.	TGTGCCAGCAGCTTGGCCCGACACCTGATAAACTATGGCTACACCTTC	CASSLARHLINYGYTF
TRBD2	TRBV15	TRBJ2-1	.	TGTGCCACCAGCAGAGATCGGCTAGCGGGGTACAATGAGCAGTTCTTC	CATSRDRLAGYNEQFF
.	TRBV21-1	TRBJ2-2	.	TGTGCCAGCAGCCAAATGGACAGGGGGCGACTAGCGGGGGCGAACACCGGGGAGCTGTTTTTT	CASSQMDRGRLAGANTGELFF
.	TRBV24-1	TRBJ2-7	.	TGTGCCACCAGTGATGGGCTCAGCTCCTACGAGCAGTACTTC	CATSDGLSSYEQYF
.	TRBV11-2	TRBJ2-1	.	TGTGCCAGCAGCTTAGGGACTATAAATGAGCAGTTCTTC	CASSLGTINEQFF
.	TRBV10-3	TRBJ2-7	.	TGTGCCATCAGTACCTCCTACGAGCAGTACTTC	CAISTSYEQYF
.	TRBV21-1	TRBJ2-7	.	TGTGCCAGCAGAGTCAGGGAGCAAACCTCCTACGAGCAGTACTTC	CASRVREQTSYEQYF
.	TRBV14	TRBJ2-1	.	TGTGCCAGCAGCCAAGATCGGGTGTACAATGAGCAGTTCTTC	CASSQDRVYNEQFF
TRBD2	TRBV11-3	TRBJ2-5	.	TGTGCCAGCAGCTTGAATCCACTAGCGGGAGGTCGGGAGACCCAGTACTTC	CASSLNPLAGGRETQYF
.	TRBV5-1	TRBJ1-4	.	TGCGCCAGCAGCTTGGGGGGAAAACTGTTTTTT	CASSLGGKLFF
.	TRBV6-2/TRBV6-3	TRBJ2-4	.	TGTGCCAGCCGTTGGCAGGGACAAGCCAAAAACATTCAGTACTTC	CASRWQGQAKNIQYF
TRBD2	TRBV10-1	TRBJ2-7	.	TGCGCCAGCAGTGAACTTAGCGGGAGGGCCGACGAGCAGTACTTC	CASSELSGRADEQYF
.	TRBV4-3	TRBJ2-4	.	TGCGCCAGCAGCCAAGAGCAGGTCCGGATGGAAAACATTCAGTACTTC	CASSQEQVRMENIQYF
.	TRBV7-2	TRBJ2-7	.	TGTGCCAGCAGCCCAGCGGACAGGGAGGGCGAGCAGTACTTC	CASSPADREGEQYF
.	TRBV28	TRBJ1-1	.	TGTGCCAGCAGCCTAGGGGCAGGGATGGGCACTGAAGCTTTCTTT	CASSLGAGMGTEAFF
.	TRBV14	TRBJ2-3	.	TGTGCCAGCAGTCCCGGGGATTCCCTTTACGCGGATACGCAGTATTTT	CASSPGDSLYADTQYF
.	TRBV7-8	TRBJ1-5	few	TGTGCCAGCAGCGCTGCCGGACACCTCAATCAGCCCCAGCATTTT	CASSAAGHLNQPQHF
.	TRBV18	TRBJ1-1	.	TGTGCCAGCTCACCGCAGGGGCAATTGAACACTGAAGCTTTCTTT	CASSPQGQLNTEAFF
TRBD2	TRBV5-1	TRBJ2-1	.	TGCGCCAGCAGAAAACTAGCGGGAGGGCCGAACAATGAGCAGTTCTTC	CASRKLAGGPNNEQFF
.	TRBV20-1	TRBJ1-2	.	TGCAGTGCTCCCGGCCCCCCTGGCTACACCTTC	CSAPGPPGYTF
.	TRBV3-1/TRBV3-2	TRBJ1-5	.	TGTGCCAGCAGCCAGGGGATAGGCAGCAATCAGCCCCAGCATTTT	CASSQGIGSNQPQHF
.	TRBV11-2	TRBJ2-7	.	TGTGCCAGCAGCTCTTCGGGGAACAGGTTGTTCTCCTACGAGCAGTACTTC	CASSSSGNRLFSYEQYF
.	TRBV6-2/TRBV6-3	TRBJ1-5	.	TGTGCCAGCAGTTATGACCATAGCAATCAGCCCCAGCATTTT	CASSYDHSNQPQHF
.	TRBV12-3/TRBV12-4	TRBJ2-5	once	TGTGCCAGCAGTTCAGGGCGTGAGACCCAGTACTTC	CASSSGRETQYF
.	TRBV9	TRBJ1-5	.	TGTGCCAGCAGCGGAGGGACGGATAGCAATCAGCCCCAGCATTTT	CASSGGTDSNQPQHF
.	TRBV30	TRBJ2-1	.	TGTGCCTGGAGTCGAAGCGGAAGCTCCTACAATGAGCAGTTCTTC	CAWSRSGSSYNEQFF
TRBD1	TRBV3-1/TRBV3-2	TRBJ2-1	.	TGTGCCAGCAGCCAAGAATGGCGACAGGGTCAGGCCTACAATGAGCAGTTCTTC	CASSQEWRQGQAYNEQFF